This T cell receptor (beta chain) was documented in a study of naive and memory T cell subsets. Whole-study findings and limits: From naive to CM, EM and EMRA, diversity decreased and Gini increased. A clonotype means one alpha or beta sequence, not an alpha/beta pair. Between naive and memory subsets, TCR abundance power law exponents differed.

Two oligonucleotides, mixed equimolar, formed the beta constant-region primer covering TRBC1 and TRBC2. TCRdb reprocessed the UMI-ligation and nested PCR reads via MiXCR and lists one record per CDR3 protein. The profile shows around 160,000 distinct CDR3 sequences, about 18% of them singletons. Comments on this clonotype: The antigen remains undetermined.

The sequence was collected from a human donor in good health. Sequenced: naive CD4+ T cells from blood.

The CDR3 DNA is TGCAGTGCTAGTTGGGCGGGCAGCACAGATACGCAGTATTTT. Translation gives CSASWAGSTDTQYF. J is TRBJ2-3 and V is TRBV20-1; perhaps TRBD2 as D (5 bases). CDR3 size: 14 residues. Per germline, CDR1 DFQATT and CDR2 SNEGSKA (reference sequence). The V gene lost 3 bases and the J gene lost 0 bases, with 10 bases spanning the gap.